Following are 32 T cell receptor beta chains from one sample sequenced in a study of cytomegalovirus exposure and HLA in healthy donors. Sequenced by immunoSEQ multiplex PCR; TCRdb stores in-frame clones only, minus some. The table records about 220,000 clones, around nine tenths of them present only once. Sequenced sample: PBMCs. The receptors come from a man aged 18 to 29 in good health and CMV-seronegative.

V and J are TRBV28 and TRBJ2-2; a weak D match, TRBD1 (6 bases). V gave up 7 bases and J gave up 6 bases, with 24 bases separating them. Germline loops: CDR1 MDHEN, CDR2 SYDVKM. This CDR3 region has 17 residues. The DNA for the CDR3 is TGTGCCAGCACCGACACGAGGACAGCTATATCCTCCGGGGAGCTGTTTTTT. Protein product: CASTDTRTAISSGELFF.

This clone has just a few counts. A junction boundary mismatches the germline segment, possibly from a read error. CDR3 loop: CASSLGTVQGTQYF. DNA of the CDR3: TGCGCCAGCAGCCTCGGGACAGTCCAAGGGACCCAGTACTTC. V is TRBV5-1 and J is TRBJ2-5, with 7 bases matching TRBD1. The germline CDR1 and CDR2 sequences are SGHRS and YFSETQ. The CDR3 runs 14 residues.

The chain uses TRBV6-4 and TRBJ2-3, with 8 nucleotides matching TRBD2. The length of the CDR3 is 17 residues. The germline V gene encodes CDR1 MRHNA and CDR2 SNTAGT. Trimming took 0 bases from V and 1 from J; bases not matched to a gene: 6. DNA for the CDR3: TGTGCCAGCAGTGACTCCACTAGCGGAGGGGGCACAGATACGCAGTATTTT. Protein product: CASSDSTSGGGTDTQYF.

This chain joins TRBV27 and TRBJ1-5; the D gene is possibly TRBD1 (6 bases). V lost 5 bases and J lost 0, with 14 bases in between. This CDR3 is built from 16 residues. Germline CDR1 MNHEY, CDR2 SMNVEV (reference sequence). The CDR3 sequence is CASSNSQGDSNQPQHF. CDR3 sequence (DNA): TGTGCCAGCAGTAACTCACAGGGTGATAGCAATCAGCCCCAGCATTTT.

The chain links TRBV5-1 to TRBJ2-4; D not resolved. Germline CDR1 and CDR2: SGHRS and YFSETQ. Between the trimmed V and J ends, which lost 1 base and 5 bases, there was a span of 7 bases. This CDR3 contains 13 residues. The CDR3 nucleotides are TGCGCCAGCAGCTTGTCTACCCAAAACATTCAGTACTTC. It translates to CASSLSTQNIQYF. Based on the CDR3 plus reference TRBV5-1 and TRBJ2-4, the full variable domain is KAGVTQTPRYLIKTRGQQVTLSCSPISGHRSVSWYQQTPGQGLQFLFEYFSETQRNKGNFPGRFSGRQFSNSRSEMNVSTLELGDSALYLCASSLSTQNIQYFGAGTRLSVL.

V and J are TRBV13 and TRBJ2-5; 9 nucleotides line up with TRBD2. The junction had 9 bases not matched to a gene; V was cut back by 3 bases and J by 1 base. Germline CDR1 PRHDT, CDR2 FYEKMQ (reference sequence). The CDR3 has 17 amino acids. This CDR3 is CASSFFSGGEPQETQYF. The CDR3 DNA sequence: TGTGCCAGCAGCTTCTTTAGCGGGGGAGAGCCCCAAGAGACCCAGTACTTC.

The chain combines TRBV4-1 with TRBJ2-7, with TRBD2 identical over 12 bases. The CDR3 is 17 amino acids. J lost 5 bases, V lost 2 bases, and 10 bases had no gene match. CDR1 and CDR2 (germline): MGHRA, YSYEKL. The CDR3 DNA reads as TGCGCCAGCAGCCAACGAGCACTAGCGGGGGGCGTCAACGAGCAGTACTTC. This sequence encodes CASSQRALAGGVNEQYF.

This sequence joins TRBV6-6 and TRBJ1-3; no clear D gene. With 6 bases removed from V and 6 bases from J, the gap between germline ends came to 15 bases. The CDR3 runs 14 residues. Germline V gene sequence: CDR1 MNHNY, CDR2 SVGAGI (reference sequence). CDR3 sequence: CASSLPVTPNTIYF. CDR3 DNA: TGTGCCAGCAGCCTACCGGTTACGCCAAACACCATATATTTT.

The gene calls are TRBV11-2 and TRBJ1-6; D uncertain. Germline-derived CDR1 and CDR2 are SGHAT and FQNNGV. The CDR3 sequence is 15 residues long. V was clipped by 3 bases and J by 10 bases, with 16 bases between them. The CDR3 nucleotides read TGTGCCAGCAGCTTCGAACTAGGGTTGTACTCACCCCTCCACTTT. Encoded protein: CASSFELGLYSPLHF.

The rearrangement links TRBV29-1 to TRBJ2-1; 10 bases agree with TRBD1. The CDR3 length is 13 residues. CDR1 is SQVTM and CDR2 is ANQGSEA in the germline V gene. Trimming removed 3 bases from V and 6 bases from J; junction bases left unmatched: 2. The CDR3: CSVDGTGVNEQFF. DNA for the CDR3: TGCAGCGTTGATGGGACAGGGGTCAATGAGCAGTTCTTC.

The chain employs TRBV19 and TRBJ1-1; 10 nucleotides match TRBD1. Germline CDR1 reads LNHDA; CDR2 reads SQIVND (reference sequence). J gave up 2 bases and V 4 bases, and 10 bases lay outside the gene matches. This CDR3 has 17 residues. The DNA of the CDR3 is TGTGCCAGTAGTACGACAGGGGGCGCAAGGGTCAACACTGAAGCTTTCTTT. It codes for CASSTTGGARVNTEAFF.

The chain joins TRBV4-1 to TRBJ1-2; no firm D call. Germline CDR1 is MGHRA and CDR2 is YSYEKL. The CDR3 covers 14 residues. Trimming pared 0 bases from V and 5 bases from J, leaving 10 bases between. CDR3 loop: CASSQDRVLYGYTF. The CDR3 nucleotides read TGCGCCAGCAGCCAAGATCGGGTTTTATATGGCTACACCTTC.

This chain uses TRBV9 with TRBJ2-5; weak D call: TRBD1 (5 bases). CDR1 SGDLS and CDR2 YYNGEE come from the germline V gene. The V end lost 0 bases, the J end lost 2 bases, and 17 bases lay between the germline ends. The CDR3 covers 17 residues. CDR3 sequence: CASSVAWGSTAQETQYF. The CDR3 DNA follows: TGTGCCAGCAGCGTAGCGTGGGGCAGTACAGCTCAAGAGACCCAGTACTTC. Supplemented by reference TRBV9 and TRBJ2-5, the full variable domain reads DSGVTQTPKHLITATGQRVTLRCSPRSGDLSVYWYQQSLDQGLQFLIQYYNGEERAKGNILERFSAQQFPDLHSELNLSSLELGDSALYFCASSVAWGSTAQETQYFGPGTRLLVL.

This chain connects TRBV10-3 to TRBJ2-7; D is possibly TRBD1 (5 bases). The CDR3 is made up of 12 amino acids. The germline V gene has CDR1 ENHRY and CDR2 SYGVKD. V was trimmed by 4 bases and J by 7 bases, leaving 11 bases between them. CDR3 sequence (DNA): TGTGCCATCAGTGGTCAGGGATCAGAGCAGTACTTC. Protein: CAISGQGSEQYF.

This clone was seen once. The rearrangement joins TRBV14 to TRBJ1-6; D gene unclear. CDR1 SGHDN and CDR2 FVKESK come from the germline V gene. Trimming took off 0 bases at V and 10 bases at J, with 13 bases between the two ends. This CDR3 region has 15 residues. The CDR3 DNA reads TGTGCCAGCAGCCAAGATCGAGCCCGAGGGTCACCCCTCCACTTT. It encodes CASSQDRARGSPLHF.

The chain has TRBV5-1 and TRBJ1-1; TRBD1 matches 11 bases. Germline V gene data show CDR1 as SGHRS and CDR2 as YFSETQ. V lost 4 bases to trimming and J lost 4 bases; unmatched junction nucleotides: 3. This CDR3 comprises 14 residues. CDR3 in amino acids: CASSGQGAATEAFF. The CDR3 coding sequence is TGCGCCAGCAGCGGACAGGGGGCGGCCACTGAAGCTTTCTTT.

The chain carries TRBV9 and TRBJ2-5; maybe TRBD2 (6 bases). Trimming removed 1 base at V and 3 bases at J, with 16 bases between. CDR3 size: 16 residues. The germline gives CDR1 SGDLS, CDR2 YYNGEE. CDR3 amino acids: CASSVSPTGGKETQYF. DNA of the CDR3: TGTGCCAGCAGCGTAAGCCCCACCGGAGGGAAAGAGACCCAGTACTTC.

This clone was observed a single time. V usage is TRBV4-3 and J usage is TRBJ2-7; D unclear. The V gene's germline CDR1 is LGHNA and CDR2 YSLEER. Deletions cut 0 bases from V and 1 base from J, with 10 bases between. The CDR3 is 15 amino acids. CDR3 DNA sequence: TGCGCCAGCAGCCAAGACCGGTCGCCGTCCTACGAGCAGTACTTC. This translates into CASSQDRSPSYEQYF.

The rearrangement uses TRBV29-1 and TRBJ2-3; the match to TRBD2 covers 9 bases. Per the germline V gene, CDR1 is SQVTM and CDR2 is ANQGSEA. With 6 bases clipped from V and 6 bases from J, the junction kept 10 bases outside the gene matches. CDR3 length: 14 residues. The CDR3 is CSVSLAGEGDTQYF. In nucleotides, the CDR3 is TGCAGCGTCTCCTTAGCGGGAGAAGGCGATACGCAGTATTTT.

CDR3 residues: CASSIRQGKMVAFF. The CDR3 coding sequence is TGTGCCAGCAGCATCCGACAGGGAAAAATGGTAGCTTTCTTT. The chain carries TRBV21-1 and TRBJ1-1; the table calls TRBD1, which could not be checked here. TRBV21-1 is an annotated pseudogene. This CDR3 has 14 amino acids.

The sample holds one count of this clone. The gene calls are TRBV15 and TRBJ1-1; 7 bases agree with TRBD1. CDR1 and CDR2 from the germline V gene are LNHNV and YYDKDF (reference sequence). The CDR3 sequence is 17 residues long. V gave up 1 base and J gave up 1 base; unmatched junction bases: 9. The CDR3 DNA reads TGTGCCACCAGCAGAGGAAGACAGGGAAAAGGGAACACTGAAGCTTTCTTT. It yields the protein CATSRGRQGKGNTEAFF.

This clone was counted once. The chain employs TRBV4-1 and TRBJ2-7; no clear D gene. Germline values: CDR1 MGHRA, CDR2 YSYEKL. The CDR3 loop spans 15 amino acids. V was clipped by 0 bases and J by 2 bases, with 11 bases between them. This CDR3 reads CASSQDYQLAYEQYF. CDR3 nucleotide sequence: TGCGCCAGCAGCCAAGATTATCAGTTGGCCTACGAGCAGTACTTC.

This rearrangement joins TRBV5-1 to TRBJ2-7; 7 bases line up with TRBD2. From germline, CDR1 is SGHRS and CDR2 YFSETQ. The CDR3 totals 14 residues. J lost 6 bases, V lost 4 bases, and 10 bases had no gene match. The CDR3 nucleotides read TGCGCCAGCAGCCCGGGGGGTGGGAGCAGCGAGCAGTACTTC. Amino acids: CASSPGGGSSEQYF.

The chain has TRBV6-5 and TRBJ2-7, with 7 positions matching TRBD1. The CDR3 runs to 13 residues. The germline V gene has CDR1 MNHEY and CDR2 SVGAGI. Trimming at V came to 7 bases and at J to 5 bases, leaving 8 bases not matched to a gene. CDR3 bases: TGTGCCAGCAAATTACAGGGGTCGGACGAGCAGTACTTC. Its translation is CASKLQGSDEQYF.

This clone has a single count. The genes are TRBV7-2 and TRBJ2-1, with a possible D match to TRBD2 (6 bases). V was pared by 3 bases and J by 2 bases, with 17 bases between. The length of the CDR3 is 17 residues. Germline V lookup: CDR1 SGHTA, CDR2 FQGNSA. CDR3 protein: CASSFPGSYGTYNEQFF. The CDR3, as DNA: TGTGCCAGCAGCTTCCCCGGGAGTTATGGCACCTACAATGAGCAGTTCTTC.

At least ten counts were recorded for this clone. The chain combines TRBV28 with TRBJ2-1; 7 bases agree with TRBD1. The CDR3 is 15 residues long. J was trimmed by 2 bases and V by 2 bases; bases with no gene match: 3. Germline V gene sequence: CDR1 MDHEN, CDR2 SYDVKM. The CDR3 nucleotides are TGTGCCAGCAGTTTAGCCGGGACAGCCTACAATGAGCAGTTCTTC. It codes for CASSLAGTAYNEQFF.

This sequence joins TRBV7-2 and TRBJ1-5; D gene uncertain. Germline V gene sequence: CDR1 SGHTA, CDR2 FQGNSA. V lost 5 bases and J lost 0, with 11 bases in between. This CDR3 comprises 15 residues. CDR3 coding DNA: TGTGCCAGCAGCCCGGAGCCCTATAGCAATCAGCCCCAGCATTTT. Its protein product is CASSPEPYSNQPQHF.

The V gene is TRBV7-9, the J gene TRBJ2-1, with TRBD2 matching 7 bases. J lost 6 bases, V lost 4 bases, and 6 bases had no gene match. CDR1 and CDR2 (germline): SEHNR, FQNEAQ (reference sequence). This CDR3 has 14 amino acids. CDR3 bases: TGTGCCAGCAGCTGGGGCGGGAGTCGCAATGAGCAGTTCTTC. This codes for CASSWGGSRNEQFF.

The chain employs TRBV6-5 and TRBJ1-1; D is undetermined. V lost 7 bases and J 8 bases, leaving 14 bases between the germline ends. Germline assignment: CDR1 MNHEY and CDR2 SVGAGI. This CDR3 has 12 residues. CDR3 sequence: CASTYVSGEAFF. The CDR3 DNA reads as TGTGCCAGCACCTACGTTTCGGGAGAAGCTTTCTTT.

The chain couples TRBV5-6 to TRBJ2-3; unclear D gene. This CDR3 is 14 amino acids long. Germline V gene sequence: CDR1 SGHDT, CDR2 YYEEEE. V lost 1 base and J lost 4, with 10 bases in between. The DNA of the CDR3 is TGTGCCAGCAGCTTGTTTTCAGTGGCAGATACGCAGTATTTT. Translation: CASSLFSVADTQYF.

The chain has TRBV5-6 and TRBJ1-3; D ambiguous. This CDR3 region has 13 residues. V was clipped by 4 bases and J by 8 bases, with 13 bases between them. Germline CDR1 and CDR2: SGHDT and YYEEEE. CDR3 sequence: CASSRLEGDTIYF. The DNA for the CDR3 is TGTGCCAGCAGCCGTTTAGAAGGAGACACCATATATTTT.

The chain combines TRBV28 with TRBJ2-7, with D perhaps TRBD2 (5 bases). From germline, CDR1 is MDHEN and CDR2 SYDVKM. This CDR3 region has 15 residues. Deletions cut 6 bases from V and 3 bases from J, with 18 bases between. In DNA, the CDR3 is TGTGCCAGCAGCCCATCCTCGGGAAACTACTACGAGCAGTACTTC. Amino acid sequence: CASSPSSGNYYEQYF.